This T cell receptor (beta chain) derives from a study of response to subunit inactivated influenza vaccine. TCRdb itself ran the RT-PCR reads through MiXCR, one entry per CDR3 protein. The sample holds around 850,000 distinct CDR3 sequences; about 18% are singletons and the top ten take approximately 11%. Overall study findings and caveats: It was the authors' suggestion that each seasonal influenza vaccination recruits few new T cells.

The CDR3 runs to 14 residues. Germline V gene lookup returns CDR1 SGHRS and CDR2 YFSETQ. This clonotype was seen repeatedly, ten times or more. Its antigen is as yet unknown. One end of the junction is discordant with germline, which a read error may explain. The TCR was taken from a man over 45 who received an inactivated influenza vaccine. This chain links TRBV5-1 with TRBJ2-7, with D uncertain. The sample in question was PBMCs from blood, obtained 5 to 6 days after vaccination. CDR3: CASSLGPGSYEQYF. The CDR3 nucleotides are TGTGCCAGCAGCTTAGGTCCGGGCTCCTACGAGCAGTACTTC.